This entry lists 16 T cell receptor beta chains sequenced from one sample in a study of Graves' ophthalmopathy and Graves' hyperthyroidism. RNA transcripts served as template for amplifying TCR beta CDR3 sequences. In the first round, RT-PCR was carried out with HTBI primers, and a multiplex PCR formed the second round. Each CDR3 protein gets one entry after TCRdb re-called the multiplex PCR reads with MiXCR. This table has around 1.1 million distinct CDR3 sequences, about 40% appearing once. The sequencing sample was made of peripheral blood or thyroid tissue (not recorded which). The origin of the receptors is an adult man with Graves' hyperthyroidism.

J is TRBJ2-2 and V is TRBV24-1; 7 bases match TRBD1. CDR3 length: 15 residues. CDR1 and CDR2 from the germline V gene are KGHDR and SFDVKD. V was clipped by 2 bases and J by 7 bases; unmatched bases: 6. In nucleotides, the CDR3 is TGTGCCACCAGTGATTCGCGTACAGGGGTCGGGGAGCTGTTTTTT. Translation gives CATSDSRTGVGELFF.

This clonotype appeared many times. This CDR3 reads CASSLVGTDSDYTF. CDR3 DNA sequence: TGTGCCAGCAGCTTAGTGGGAACAGATTCAGACTACACCTTC. The V and J genes are TRBV7-6 and TRBJ1-2; D is unclear. With 1 base removed from V and 10 bases from J, the gap between germline ends came to 16 bases. Looked up from germline, CDR1 is SGHVS and CDR2 is FNYEAQ. The CDR3 sequence is 14 residues long.

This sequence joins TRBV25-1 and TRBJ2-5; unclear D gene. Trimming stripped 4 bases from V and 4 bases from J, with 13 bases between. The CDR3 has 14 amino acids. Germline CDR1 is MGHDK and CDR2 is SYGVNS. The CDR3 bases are TGTGCCAGCAGTGGCTATGGGGTAAGAGAGACCCAGTACTTC. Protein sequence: CASSGYGVRETQYF.

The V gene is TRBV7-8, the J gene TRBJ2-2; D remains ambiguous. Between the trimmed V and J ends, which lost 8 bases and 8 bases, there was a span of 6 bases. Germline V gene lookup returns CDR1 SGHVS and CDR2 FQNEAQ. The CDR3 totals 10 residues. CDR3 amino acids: CASDPGELFF. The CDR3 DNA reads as TGTGCCAGCGATCCAGGGGAGCTGTTTTTT.

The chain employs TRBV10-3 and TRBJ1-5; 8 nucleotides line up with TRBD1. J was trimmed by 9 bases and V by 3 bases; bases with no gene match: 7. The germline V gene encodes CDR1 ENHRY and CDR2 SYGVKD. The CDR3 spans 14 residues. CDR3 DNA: TGTGCCATCAGTGACAGGGGGCTTGGATGGCCCCAGCATTTT. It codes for CAISDRGLGWPQHF.

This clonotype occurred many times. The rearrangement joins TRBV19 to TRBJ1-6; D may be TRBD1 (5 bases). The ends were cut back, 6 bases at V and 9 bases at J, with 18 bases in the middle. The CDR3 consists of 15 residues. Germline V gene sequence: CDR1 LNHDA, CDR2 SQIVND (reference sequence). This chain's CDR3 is CASRSRPGGGSPLHF. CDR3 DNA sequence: TGTGCCAGTAGATCTCGACCCGGCGGGGGTTCACCCCTCCACTTT.

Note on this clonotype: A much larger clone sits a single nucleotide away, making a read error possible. CDR3: CASSSMPANTEAFF. The CDR3 DNA is TGCGCCAGCAGCTCCATGCCAGCGAACACTGAAGCTTTCTTT. The chain couples TRBV5-1 to TRBJ1-1; D gene unclear. Looked up from germline, CDR1 is SGHRS and CDR2 is YFSETQ. V was shortened by 3 bases and J by 1 base, with 10 bases between the two germline ends. This CDR3 contains 14 residues. The whole variable domain, remainder taken from reference TRBV5-1 and TRBJ1-1, is KAGVTQTPRYLIKTRGQQVTLSCSPISGHRSVSWYQQTPGQGLQFLFEYFSETQRNKGNFPGRFSGRQFSNSRSEMNVSTLELGDSALYLCASSSMPANTEAFFGQGTRLTVV.

In DNA form, the CDR3 reads TGCGCCAGCAGCCAAGTTCCCACCCGGACAGGGACTAATGAAAAACTGTTTTTT. As protein: CASSQVPTRTGTNEKLFF. V gene TRBV4-3 combines with J gene TRBJ1-4, with 8 nucleotides matching TRBD1. Per the germline V gene, CDR1 is LGHNA and CDR2 is YSLEER. This CDR3 has 18 amino acids. V was pared by 1 base and J by 2 bases, with 9 bases of the junction left unmatched.

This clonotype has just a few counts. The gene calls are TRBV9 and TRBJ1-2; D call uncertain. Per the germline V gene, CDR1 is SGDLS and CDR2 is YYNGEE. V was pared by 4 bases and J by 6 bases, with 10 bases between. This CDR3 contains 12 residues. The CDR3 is CASSPPFDGYTF. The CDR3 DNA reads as TGTGCCAGCAGCCCCCCGTTTGATGGCTACACCTTC.

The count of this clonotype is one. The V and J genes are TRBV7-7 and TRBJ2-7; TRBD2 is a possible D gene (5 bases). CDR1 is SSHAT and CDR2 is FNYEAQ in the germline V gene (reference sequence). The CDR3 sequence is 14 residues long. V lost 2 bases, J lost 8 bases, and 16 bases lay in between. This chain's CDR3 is CASSLSSRGSQQYF. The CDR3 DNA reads TGTGCCAGCAGCTTATCCTCTCGGGGAAGTCAGCAGTACTTC. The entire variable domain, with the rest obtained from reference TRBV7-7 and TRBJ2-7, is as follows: GAGVSQSPRYKVTKRGQDVTLRCDPISSHATLYWYQQALGQGPEFLTYFNYEAQPDKSGLPSDRFSAERPEGSISTLTIQRTEQRDSAMYRCASSLSSRGSQQYFGPGTRLTVT.

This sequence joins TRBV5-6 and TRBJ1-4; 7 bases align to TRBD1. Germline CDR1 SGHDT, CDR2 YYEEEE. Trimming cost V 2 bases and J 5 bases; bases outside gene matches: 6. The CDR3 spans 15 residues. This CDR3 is CASSFTGTVNEKLFF. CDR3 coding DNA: TGTGCCAGCAGCTTTACCGGGACAGTGAATGAAAAACTGTTTTTT.

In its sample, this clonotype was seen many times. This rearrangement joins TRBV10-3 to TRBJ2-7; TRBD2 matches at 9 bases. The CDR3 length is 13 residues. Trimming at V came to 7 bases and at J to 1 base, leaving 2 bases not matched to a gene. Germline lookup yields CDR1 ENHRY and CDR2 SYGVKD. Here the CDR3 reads CAITSGDSYEQYF. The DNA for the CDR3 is TGTGCCATCACTAGCGGGGATTCCTACGAGCAGTACTTC.

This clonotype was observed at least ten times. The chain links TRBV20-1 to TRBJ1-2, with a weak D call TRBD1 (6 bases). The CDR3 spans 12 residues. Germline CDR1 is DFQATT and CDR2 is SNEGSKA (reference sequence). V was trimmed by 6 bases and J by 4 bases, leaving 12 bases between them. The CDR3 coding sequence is TGCAGTGCCCGAGGGGGGGGCTATGGCTACACCTTC. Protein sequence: CSARGGGYGYTF.

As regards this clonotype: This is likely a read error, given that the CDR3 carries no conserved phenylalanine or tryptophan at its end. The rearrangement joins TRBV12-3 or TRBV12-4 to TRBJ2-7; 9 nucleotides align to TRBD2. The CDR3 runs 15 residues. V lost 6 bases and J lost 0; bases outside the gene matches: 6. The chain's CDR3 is CASRRTSAHSYEQYS. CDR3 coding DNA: TGTGCCAGCAGAAGGACTAGCGCCCACTCCTACGAGCAGTACTCC.

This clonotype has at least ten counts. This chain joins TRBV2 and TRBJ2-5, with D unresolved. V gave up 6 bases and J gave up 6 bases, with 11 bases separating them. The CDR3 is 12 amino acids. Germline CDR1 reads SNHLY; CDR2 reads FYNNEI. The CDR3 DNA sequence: TGTGCCAGCAGGGAACGTCCAAAGACCCAGTACTTC. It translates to CASRERPKTQYF.

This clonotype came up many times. The CDR3 protein is CASSLLWGNNSPLHF. The CDR3 DNA sequence: TGTGCCAGCAGTCTACTGTGGGGGAATAATTCACCCCTCCACTTT. This chain uses TRBV12-3 or TRBV12-4 with TRBJ1-6; a weak D match, TRBD1 (5 bases). The CDR3 loop spans 15 amino acids. Trimming stripped 5 bases from V and 5 bases from J, with 13 bases between.